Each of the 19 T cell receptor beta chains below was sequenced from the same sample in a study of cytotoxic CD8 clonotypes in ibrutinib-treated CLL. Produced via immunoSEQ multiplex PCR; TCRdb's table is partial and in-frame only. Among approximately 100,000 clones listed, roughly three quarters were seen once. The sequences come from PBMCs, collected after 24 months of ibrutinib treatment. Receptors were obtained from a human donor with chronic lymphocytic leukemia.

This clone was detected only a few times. The CDR3 DNA follows: TGTGCCTCGTTGGGACAGGGGTCCGGGGAGCTGTTTTTT. It encodes CASLGQGSGELFF. The chain combines TRBV30 with TRBJ2-2; 10 bases align to TRBD1. Per germline, CDR1 GTSNPN and CDR2 SVGIG (reference sequence). There are 13 residues in the CDR3. V lost 7 bases, J lost 6 bases, and 5 bases stayed unmatched.

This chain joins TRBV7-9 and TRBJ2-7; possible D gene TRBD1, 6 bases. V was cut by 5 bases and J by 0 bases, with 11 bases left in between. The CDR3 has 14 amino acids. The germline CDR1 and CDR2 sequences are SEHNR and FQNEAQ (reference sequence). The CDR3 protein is CASSILDSSYEQYF. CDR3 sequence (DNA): TGTGCCAGCAGCATATTGGACAGCTCCTACGAGCAGTACTTC.

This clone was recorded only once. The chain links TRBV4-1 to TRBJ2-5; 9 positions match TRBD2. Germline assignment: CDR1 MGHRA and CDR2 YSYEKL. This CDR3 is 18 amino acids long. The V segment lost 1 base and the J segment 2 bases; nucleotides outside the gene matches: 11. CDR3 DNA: TGCGCCAGCAGCCAAGCAACTGCGGGAGGGCCTCCGCAAGAGACCCAGTACTTC. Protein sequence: CASSQATAGGPPQETQYF.

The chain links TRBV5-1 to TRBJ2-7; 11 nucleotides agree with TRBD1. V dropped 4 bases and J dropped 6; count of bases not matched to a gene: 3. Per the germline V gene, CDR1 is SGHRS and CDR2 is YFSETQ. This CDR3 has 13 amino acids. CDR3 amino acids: CASSIGQGAEQYF. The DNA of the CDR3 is TGCGCCAGCAGCATCGGACAGGGGGCCGAGCAGTACTTC.

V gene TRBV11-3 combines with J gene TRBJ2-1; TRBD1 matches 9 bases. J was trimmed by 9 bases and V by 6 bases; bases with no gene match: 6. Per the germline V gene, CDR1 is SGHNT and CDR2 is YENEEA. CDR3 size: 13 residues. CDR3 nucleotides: TGTGCCAGCAGTCGACAGGGGGTGGGTGAGCAGTTCTTC. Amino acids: CASSRQGVGEQFF.

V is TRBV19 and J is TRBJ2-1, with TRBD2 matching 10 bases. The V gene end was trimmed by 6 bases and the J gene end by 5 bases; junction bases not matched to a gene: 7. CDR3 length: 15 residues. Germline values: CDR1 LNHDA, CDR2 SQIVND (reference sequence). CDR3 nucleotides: TGTGCCAGTAGACTAGCGGGAATGCTACACAATGAGCAGTTCTTC. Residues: CASRLAGMLHNEQFF.

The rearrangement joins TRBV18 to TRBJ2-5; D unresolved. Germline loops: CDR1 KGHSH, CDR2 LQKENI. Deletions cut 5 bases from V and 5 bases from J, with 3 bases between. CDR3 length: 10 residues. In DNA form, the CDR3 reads TGTGCCAGCTCAGCCGAGACCCAGTACTTC. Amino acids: CASSAETQYF.

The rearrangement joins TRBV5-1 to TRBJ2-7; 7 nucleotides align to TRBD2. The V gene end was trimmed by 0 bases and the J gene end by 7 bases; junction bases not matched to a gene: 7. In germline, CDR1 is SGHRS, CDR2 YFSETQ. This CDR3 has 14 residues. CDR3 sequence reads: CASSLAAGTKEQYF. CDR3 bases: TGCGCCAGCAGCTTGGCCGCCGGGACTAAAGAGCAGTACTTC.

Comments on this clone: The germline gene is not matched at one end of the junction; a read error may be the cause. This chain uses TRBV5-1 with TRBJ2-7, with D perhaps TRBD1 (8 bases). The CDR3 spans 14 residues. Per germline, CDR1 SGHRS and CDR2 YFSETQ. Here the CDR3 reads CASSLDREGAGQYF. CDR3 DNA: TGCGCCAGCAGTTTGGACAGGGAGGGCGCGGGGCAGTACTTC.

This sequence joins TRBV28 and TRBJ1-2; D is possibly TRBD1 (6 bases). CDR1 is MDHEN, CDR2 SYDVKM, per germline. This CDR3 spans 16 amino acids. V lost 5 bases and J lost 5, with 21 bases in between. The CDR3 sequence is CASSLPRGAGDYGYTF. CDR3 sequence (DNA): TGTGCCAGCAGTCTCCCACGGGGGGCAGGGGATTATGGCTACACCTTC.

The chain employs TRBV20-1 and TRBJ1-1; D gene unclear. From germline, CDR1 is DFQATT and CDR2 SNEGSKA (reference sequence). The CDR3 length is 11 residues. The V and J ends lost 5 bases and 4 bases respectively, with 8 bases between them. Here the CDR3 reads CSAYQATEAFF. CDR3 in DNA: TGCAGTGCTTACCAGGCCACTGAAGCTTTCTTT.

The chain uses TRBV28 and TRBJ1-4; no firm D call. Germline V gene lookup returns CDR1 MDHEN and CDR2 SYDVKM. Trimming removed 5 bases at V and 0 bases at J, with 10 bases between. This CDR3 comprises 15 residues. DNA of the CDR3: TGTGCCAGCAGTCAAGTTTTCACAACTAATGAAAAACTGTTTTTT. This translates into CASSQVFTTNEKLFF.

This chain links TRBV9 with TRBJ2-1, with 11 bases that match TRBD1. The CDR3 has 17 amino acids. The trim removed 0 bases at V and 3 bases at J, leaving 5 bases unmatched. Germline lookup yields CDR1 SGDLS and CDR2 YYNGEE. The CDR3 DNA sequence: TGTGCCAGCAGCGTAGGACCGGGACAGGGGGTCTACAATGAGCAGTTCTTC. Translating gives CASSVGPGQGVYNEQFF. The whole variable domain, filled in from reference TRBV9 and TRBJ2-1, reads DSGVTQTPKHLITATGQRVTLRCSPRSGDLSVYWYQQSLDQGLQFLIQYYNGEERAKGNILERFSAQQFPDLHSELNLSSLELGDSALYFCASSVGPGQGVYNEQFFGPGTRLTVL.

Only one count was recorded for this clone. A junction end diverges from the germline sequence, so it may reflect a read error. CDR3 DNA: TGTGCCAGCAGCCAAGCCGGACACCGGGGAGCTGTTTTT. Translating gives CASSQAGHRGAVF. The rearrangement links TRBV4-2 to TRBJ2-2; D may correspond to TRBD1 or TRBD2 (5 bases each). CDR1 is LGHNA and CDR2 is YNFKEQ in the germline V gene. The CDR3 totals 13 residues.

CDR3 sequence: CASSPGQSSYNEQFF. The DNA of the CDR3 is TGTGCCAGCTCACCCGGACAGAGCTCCTACAATGAGCAGTTCTTC. The rearrangement uses TRBV18 and TRBJ2-1; D perhaps matches TRBD1 (6 bases). V was cut by 3 bases and J by 0 bases, with 9 bases left in between. Germline assignment: CDR1 KGHSH and CDR2 LQKENI. This CDR3 has 15 amino acids. The variable domain in full, completed from reference TRBV18 and TRBJ2-1, reads NAGVMQNPRHLVRRRGQEARLRCSPMKGHSHVYWYRQLPEEGLKFMVYLQKENIIDESGMPKERFSAEFPKEGPSILRIQQVVRGDSAAYFCASSPGQSSYNEQFFGPGTRLTVL.

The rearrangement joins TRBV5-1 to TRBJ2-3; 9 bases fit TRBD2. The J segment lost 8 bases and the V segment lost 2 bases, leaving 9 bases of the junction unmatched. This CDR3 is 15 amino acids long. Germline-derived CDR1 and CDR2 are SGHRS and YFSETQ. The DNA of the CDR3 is TGCGCCAGCAGCTTAGGAGCTAGCGGGACGGCTACGCAGTATTTT. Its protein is CASSLGASGTATQYF.

The CDR3 loop reads CASSPGLREAYGYTF. Here the CDR3 DNA reads TGTGCCAGCAGCCCCGGGCTCAGGGAGGCCTATGGCTACACCTTC. This sequence joins TRBV5-6 and TRBJ1-2; maybe TRBD1 (5 bases). This CDR3 is built from 15 residues. The V and J ends lost 4 bases and 4 bases respectively, with 17 bases between them. CDR1 is SGHDT and CDR2 is YYEEEE in the germline V gene. Full variable domain (outside the CDR3, taken from reference TRBV5-6 and TRBJ1-2): DAGVTQSPTHLIKTRGQQVTLRCSPKSGHDTVSWYQQALGQGPQFIFQYYEEEERQRGNFPDRFSGHQFPNYSSELNVNALLLGDSALYLCASSPGLREAYGYTFGSGTRLTVV.

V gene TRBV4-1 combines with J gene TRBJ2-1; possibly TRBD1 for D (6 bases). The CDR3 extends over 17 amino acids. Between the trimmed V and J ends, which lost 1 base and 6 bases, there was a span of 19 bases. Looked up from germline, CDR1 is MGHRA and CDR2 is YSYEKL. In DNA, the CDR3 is TGCGCCAGCAGCCAAGTAGGTCTAAGTCAGGGGATCAATGAGCAGTTCTTC. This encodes CASSQVGLSQGINEQFF.

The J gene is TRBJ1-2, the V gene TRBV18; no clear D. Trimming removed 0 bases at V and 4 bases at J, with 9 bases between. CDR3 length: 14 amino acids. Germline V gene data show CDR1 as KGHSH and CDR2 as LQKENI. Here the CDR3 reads CASSPPDAVYGYTF. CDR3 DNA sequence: TGTGCCAGCTCACCACCGGATGCGGTCTATGGCTACACCTTC.